These 30 T cell receptor beta chains share one sample of origin, sequenced in a study of identical twins. TCRdb reprocessed the 5' RACE reads with MiXCR, giving one entry per CDR3 protein. The profile shows 700,000 or so distinct CDR3 sequences, 8.6% of them singletons. The same specimen was also included in a second study, on yellow fever vaccine responses in identical twins.

Sample: PBMCs. Receptor source: a woman aged 18-29 years in good health.

This clonotype was seen only a few times. V gene TRBV10-2 combines with J gene TRBJ1-2; weak D call: TRBD1 (6 bases). The V and J ends lost 6 bases and 7 bases respectively, with 15 bases between them. The germline V gene has CDR1 WSHSY and CDR2 SAAADI. The CDR3 length is 13 residues. The DNA for the CDR3 is TGCGCCAGCAGCGAAAACCAACAGGGTGGCTACACCTTC. Residues: CASSENQQGGYTF.

The sample holds a few counts of this clonotype. The V call is TRBV20-1, the J call TRBJ2-1, with 7 bases that match TRBD1. The germline V gene has CDR1 DFQATT and CDR2 SNEGSKA (reference sequence). The CDR3 has 12 amino acids. V lost 3 bases to trimming and J lost 9 bases; unmatched junction nucleotides: 5. The CDR3 DNA sequence: TGCAGTGCTAGTGCAGGGGGTGGTGAGCAGTTCTTC. Its protein is CSASAGGGEQFF.

This clonotype was seen repeatedly, ten times or more. Written as DNA, the CDR3 is TGTGCCAGCAGCCTAGGGCTTAGCTTCGAGCAGTACTTC. Its protein product is CASSLGLSFEQYF. The rearrangement uses TRBV7-6 and TRBJ2-7; no definite D call. CDR1 is SGHVS and CDR2 is FNYEAQ in the germline V gene. There are 13 residues in the CDR3. V was shortened by 5 bases and J by 6 bases, with 14 bases between the two germline ends.

V and J are TRBV7-6 and TRBJ2-3, with 13 bases that match TRBD2. J lost 5 bases, V lost 0 bases, and 8 bases had no gene match. This CDR3 has 18 residues. CDR1 is SGHVS, CDR2 FNYEAQ, per germline. Here the CDR3 DNA reads TGTGCCAGCAGCTTAGCCCGTACTAGCGGGAGGGCCGGAGATACGCAGTATTTT. Its translation: CASSLARTSGRAGDTQYF.

In its sample, this clonotype was seen many times. J is TRBJ2-6 and V is TRBV20-1; 7 nucleotides agree with TRBD1. V was clipped by 8 bases and J by 0 bases; unmatched bases: 7. Germline CDR1 DFQATT, CDR2 SNEGSKA (reference sequence). The CDR3 totals 15 residues. CDR3 nucleotide sequence: TGCAGTAGGGACAGAGCCGCCTCTGGGGCCAACGTCCTGACTTTC. It codes for CSRDRAASGANVLTF.

The V and J genes are TRBV28 and TRBJ1-1, with D maybe TRBD1 (5 bases). The CDR3 is 12 amino acids. Germline assignment: CDR1 MDHEN and CDR2 SYDVKM. V was pared by 2 bases and J by 10 bases, with 11 bases between. DNA of the CDR3: TGTGCCAGCAGTTTAAAGGGGTATAGAGCTTTCTTT. Its protein is CASSLKGYRAFF.

This clonotype was seen a few times. This chain joins TRBV18 and TRBJ2-1, with 8 nucleotides matching TRBD2. Germline V gives CDR1 KGHSH, CDR2 LQKENI. The CDR3 has 15 amino acids. V gave up 6 bases and J gave up 6 bases; unmatched junction bases: 10. The CDR3 nucleotides read TGTGCCAGCTCGCGCGGGAGGATCTTTCTCAATGAGCAGTTCTTC. This encodes CASSRGRIFLNEQFF.

This rearrangement joins TRBV5-1 to TRBJ2-4, with D possibly being TRBD2 (5 bases). This CDR3 comprises 14 residues. The V end was cut by 4 bases, the J end by 5 bases, with 13 bases between. Germline CDR1 and CDR2: SGHRS and YFSETQ. In DNA form, the CDR3 reads TGCGCCAGCAGCCTCCGGGGAGTCCAAAACATTCAGTACTTC. Amino acids: CASSLRGVQNIQYF.

The chain has TRBV4-3 and TRBJ2-3, with D perhaps TRBD2 (6 bases). Trimming cost V 2 bases and J 5 bases, with 11 bases left between them. This CDR3 is 14 amino acids long. Per the germline V gene, CDR1 is LGHNA and CDR2 is YSLEER. The CDR3 DNA reads as TGCGCCAGCAGCCAAACGGGAGCTTTAGATACGCAGTATTTT. Protein product: CASSQTGALDTQYF.

This clonotype has only a few counts. This chain links TRBV7-9 with TRBJ1-1, with a weak D call TRBD1 (5 bases). Germline lookup yields CDR1 SEHNR and CDR2 FQNEAQ (reference sequence). The CDR3 length is 12 residues. With 11 bases removed from V and 5 bases from J, the gap between germline ends came to 15 bases. The CDR3 reads CALRDGRTEAFF. The CDR3 DNA sequence: TGTGCCCTAAGGGACGGGAGGACTGAAGCTTTCTTT.

This clonotype has only a few counts. The V call is TRBV10-3, the J call TRBJ2-6, with unresolved D. Per the germline V gene, CDR1 is ENHRY and CDR2 is SYGVKD. With 6 bases removed from V and 0 bases from J, the gap between germline ends came to 9 bases. The CDR3 runs 15 residues. The CDR3 is CAISGGGSGANVLTF. The CDR3 DNA follows: TGTGCCATCAGCGGCGGTGGCTCTGGGGCCAACGTCCTGACTTTC.

This clonotype was counted at least ten times. The chain combines TRBV20-1 with TRBJ1-1; D not certain. This CDR3 is built from 14 residues. V lost 6 bases and J 4 bases, leaving 18 bases between the germline ends. The germline V gene has CDR1 DFQATT and CDR2 SNEGSKA (reference sequence). CDR3 sequence reads: CSASTPPWGTEAFF. The CDR3 nucleotides are TGCAGTGCGTCTACCCCCCCGTGGGGCACTGAAGCTTTCTTT.

The sample holds a few counts of this clonotype. V gene TRBV10-3 combines with J gene TRBJ2-1, with 12 positions matching TRBD2. The CDR3 has 15 amino acids. The germline V gene encodes CDR1 ENHRY and CDR2 SYGVKD. The V segment lost 2 bases and the J segment 10 bases; nucleotides outside the gene matches: 6. CDR3 residues: CAISEDKGLAGEQFF. CDR3 nucleotide sequence: TGTGCCATCAGTGAGGACAAAGGACTAGCGGGGGAGCAGTTCTTC.

A few counts support this clonotype. The V call is TRBV28, the J call TRBJ2-7, with 14 bases that match TRBD2. V gave up 3 bases and J gave up 3 bases; unmatched junction bases: 4. The CDR3 spans 16 residues. CDR1 MDHEN and CDR2 SYDVKM come from the germline V gene. CDR3 region: CASSLPGLAGVYEQYF. In DNA form, the CDR3 reads TGTGCCAGCAGTTTGCCGGGACTAGCGGGAGTCTACGAGCAGTACTTC.

This clonotype was counted a few times. V is TRBV4-3 and J is TRBJ2-7; D not certain. The germline V gene has CDR1 LGHNA and CDR2 YSLEER. V was trimmed by 0 bases and J by 3 bases, leaving 9 bases between them. There are 14 residues in the CDR3. The CDR3 bases are TGCGCCAGCAGCCAAGATCGTAGCTACTACGAGCAGTACTTC. Translated, it gives CASSQDRSYYEQYF.

V is TRBV4-1 and J is TRBJ2-7, with 10 bases aligning to TRBD2. The CDR3 is 16 residues long. Germline CDR1 and CDR2: MGHRA and YSYEKL. The junction had 10 bases not matched to a gene; V was cut back by 3 bases and J by 5 bases. CDR3 sequence reads: CASSQALAGGYNEQYF. The CDR3 nucleotides read TGCGCCAGCAGCCAGGCTTTAGCGGGAGGATATAACGAGCAGTACTTC.

At least ten counts were recorded for this clonotype. CDR3 sequence (DNA): TGTGCCAGCAGTTTAGAAGGGTTCAATCAGCCCCAGCATTTT. Translation: CASSLEGFNQPQHF. The V and J genes are TRBV6-2 or TRBV6-3 and TRBJ1-5; no clear D. Between the trimmed V and J ends, which lost 4 bases and 3 bases, there was a span of 10 bases. Germline V CDR1 and CDR2: MNHEY, SVGEGT. The CDR3 sequence is 14 residues long.

The V gene is TRBV7-9, the J gene TRBJ2-2; perhaps TRBD1 as D (6 bases). Per germline, CDR1 SEHNR and CDR2 FQNEAQ (reference sequence). Trimming removed 2 bases from V and 2 bases from J, with 15 bases in between. The CDR3 has 17 amino acids. In nucleotides, the CDR3 is TGTGCCAGCAGCTTATACACCGGGACACCAAACACCGGGGAGCTGTTTTTT. Residues: CASSLYTGTPNTGELFF. The full variable domain, completed using reference TRBV7-9 and TRBJ2-2, is DTGVSQNPRHKITKRGQNVTFRCDPISEHNRLYWYRQTLGQGPEFLTYFQNEAQLEKSRLLSDRFSAERPKGSFSTLEIQRTEQGDSAMYLCASSLYTGTPNTGELFFGEGSRLTVL.

This clonotype was counted ten times or more. The chain couples TRBV5-6 to TRBJ2-1; 11 bases agree with TRBD2. After removal of 5 bases from V and 15 bases from J, the junction contained 19 bases not matched to a gene. Germline CDR1 is SGHDT and CDR2 is YYEEEE. CDR3 length: 16 residues. For the CDR3, the DNA is TGTGCCAGCAGAATGGGGTCGGGACTAGCGGCGCTGAGGGGGTTCTTC. It translates to CASRMGSGLAALRGFF.

The chain employs TRBV7-2 and TRBJ2-3, with D possibly being TRBD2 (5 bases). The V end was cut by 1 base, the J end by 4 bases, with 12 bases between. The germline CDR1 and CDR2 sequences are SGHTA and FQGNSA. This CDR3 is built from 15 residues. The CDR3 region is CASSLGAGRADTQYF. Here the CDR3 DNA reads TGTGCCAGCAGCTTAGGCGCGGGCCGGGCAGATACGCAGTATTTT.

The rearrangement uses TRBV5-6 and TRBJ2-5; 10 nucleotides agree with TRBD1. The CDR3 runs to 15 residues. V was clipped by 4 bases and J by 5 bases; unmatched bases: 8. CDR1 SGHDT and CDR2 YYEEEE come from the germline V gene. The CDR3 nucleotides are TGTGCCAGCAGCATCGACAGGGGGCTCGGGGAGACCCAGTACTTC. This translates into CASSIDRGLGETQYF.

This chain links TRBV30 with TRBJ2-7; the match to TRBD1 covers 9 bases. The V and J ends lost 5 bases and 3 bases, in that order; junction bases with no gene match: 5. The CDR3 spans 13 residues. Germline V gives CDR1 GTSNPN, CDR2 SVGIG (reference sequence). Here the CDR3 reads CAWDRGTDYEQYF. CDR3 sequence (DNA): TGTGCCTGGGACAGGGGGACGGACTACGAGCAGTACTTC.

The CDR3 region is CASSPGGAGGTGELFF. Written as DNA, the CDR3 is TGTGCCAGCAGCCCAGGCGGGGCGGGAGGTACCGGGGAGCTGTTTTTT. The rearrangement uses TRBV7-9 and TRBJ2-2; 8 bases align to TRBD2. CDR3 size: 16 residues. Germline CDR1 SEHNR, CDR2 FQNEAQ (reference sequence). Germline trimming cut 5 bases from V and 5 bases from J; bases unmatched to any gene: 10.

The V and J genes are TRBV7-2 and TRBJ2-3; tentatively, D is TRBD1 (5 bases). Germline CDR1 SGHTA, CDR2 FQGNSA. The V gene lost 4 bases and the J gene lost 0 bases, with 14 bases spanning the gap. The CDR3 runs 16 residues. The CDR3 coding sequence is TGTGCCAGCAGCTCCTGGGGCAGCCTTAGCACAGATACGCAGTATTTT. Its translation: CASSSWGSLSTDTQYF.

The chain couples TRBV28 to TRBJ2-7; the D gene is possibly TRBD1 (5 bases). V gave up 2 bases and J gave up 2 bases, with 13 bases separating them. Germline V gene sequence: CDR1 MDHEN, CDR2 SYDVKM. This CDR3 has 15 residues. The chain's CDR3 is CASSLGQGLTYEQYF. The CDR3 DNA follows: TGTGCCAGCAGTTTAGGGCAGGGCCTTACCTACGAGCAGTACTTC.

J is TRBJ2-7 and V is TRBV6-2 or TRBV6-3; TRBD1 agrees at 8 bases. The germline CDR1 and CDR2 sequences are MNHEY and SVGEGT. The ends lost 6 bases at V and 5 bases at J; junction bases unmatched: 6. The CDR3 contains 13 residues. The CDR3 region has the DNA TGTGCCAGCAGCCGGACAGGGCCTCACGAGCAGTACTTC. Its translation: CASSRTGPHEQYF.

This clonotype was counted between two and nine times. The chain joins TRBV12-3 or TRBV12-4 to TRBJ1-4; 7 nucleotides align to TRBD1. CDR3 length equals 13 residues. Germline trimming cut 6 bases from V and 8 bases from J; bases unmatched to any gene: 6. CDR3 sequence: CASRGTVGEKLFF. The CDR3 coding sequence is TGTGCCAGCAGGGGGACAGTTGGGGAAAAACTGTTTTTT.

The V and J genes are TRBV7-6 and TRBJ1-1; D ambiguous. Germline-derived CDR1 and CDR2 are SGHVS and FNYEAQ. The CDR3 has 14 amino acids. With 5 bases removed from V and 1 base from J, the gap between germline ends came to 11 bases. CDR3 DNA sequence: TGTGCCAGCAGCCCCGGGATTTGGAACACTGAAGCTTTCTTT. Translated: CASSPGIWNTEAFF.

The chain combines TRBV5-1 with TRBJ2-7; D is uncertain. Germline CDR1 SGHRS, CDR2 YFSETQ. This CDR3 is 15 amino acids long. V shed 0 bases and J shed 6 bases, with 16 bases lying between them. The CDR3 nucleotides read TGCGCCAGCAGCTTGGTCGGCGCCCAGGTCGGCGAGCAGTACTTC. This sequence encodes CASSLVGAQVGEQYF.

In this sample, this clonotype turned up a few times. The rearrangement links TRBV20-1 to TRBJ2-7; possible D gene TRBD1, 5 bases. This CDR3 contains 14 residues. From germline, CDR1 is DFQATT and CDR2 SNEGSKA (reference sequence). V dropped 6 bases and J dropped 5 bases, with 20 bases sitting between them. The CDR3, as DNA: TGCAGTGCCCCCCGGGCAGGGAAAGGGGACGAGCAGTACTTC. This gives the protein CSAPRAGKGDEQYF.